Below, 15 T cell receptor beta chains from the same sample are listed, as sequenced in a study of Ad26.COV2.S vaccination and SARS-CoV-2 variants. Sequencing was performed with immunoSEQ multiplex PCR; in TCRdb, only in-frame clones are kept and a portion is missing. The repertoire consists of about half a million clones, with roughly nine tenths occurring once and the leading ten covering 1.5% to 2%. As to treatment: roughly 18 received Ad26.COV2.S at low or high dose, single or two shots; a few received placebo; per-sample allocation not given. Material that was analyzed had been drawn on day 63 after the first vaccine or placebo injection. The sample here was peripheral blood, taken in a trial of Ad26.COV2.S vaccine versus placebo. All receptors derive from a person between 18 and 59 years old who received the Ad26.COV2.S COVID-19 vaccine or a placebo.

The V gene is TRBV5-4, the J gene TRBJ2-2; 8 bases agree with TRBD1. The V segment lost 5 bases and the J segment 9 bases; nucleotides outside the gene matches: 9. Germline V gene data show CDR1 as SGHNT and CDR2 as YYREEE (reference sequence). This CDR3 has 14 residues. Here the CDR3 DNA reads TGTGCCAGCAGTATAGACAGGGGAAGGCGGGAGCTGTTTTTT. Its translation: CASSIDRGRRELFF.

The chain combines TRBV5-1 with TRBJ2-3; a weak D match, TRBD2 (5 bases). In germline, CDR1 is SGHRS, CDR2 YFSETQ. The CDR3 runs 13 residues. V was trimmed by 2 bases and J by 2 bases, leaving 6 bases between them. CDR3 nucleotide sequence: TGCGCCAGCAGCTTCGGGATCACAGATACGCAGTATTTT. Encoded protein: CASSFGITDTQYF.

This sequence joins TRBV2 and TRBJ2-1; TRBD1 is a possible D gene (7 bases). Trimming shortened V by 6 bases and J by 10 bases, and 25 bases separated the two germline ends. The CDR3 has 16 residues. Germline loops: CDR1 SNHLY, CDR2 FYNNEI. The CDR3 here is CASRGDPGPRGEEQFF. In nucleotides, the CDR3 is TGTGCCAGCAGAGGAGACCCGGGCCCCAGGGGGGAGGAGCAGTTCTTC.

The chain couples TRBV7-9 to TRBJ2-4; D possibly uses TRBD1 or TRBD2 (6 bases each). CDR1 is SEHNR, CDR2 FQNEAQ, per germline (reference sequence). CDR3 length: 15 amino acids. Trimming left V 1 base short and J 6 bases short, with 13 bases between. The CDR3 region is CASSLVGGGVNIQYF. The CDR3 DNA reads TGTGCCAGCAGCTTAGTGGGGGGCGGAGTAAACATTCAGTACTTC. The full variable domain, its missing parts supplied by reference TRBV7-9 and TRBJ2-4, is DTGVSQNPRHKITKRGQNVTFRCDPISEHNRLYWYRQTLGQGPEFLTYFQNEAQLEKSRLLSDRFSAERPKGSFSTLEIQRTEQGDSAMYLCASSLVGGGVNIQYFGAGTRLSVL.

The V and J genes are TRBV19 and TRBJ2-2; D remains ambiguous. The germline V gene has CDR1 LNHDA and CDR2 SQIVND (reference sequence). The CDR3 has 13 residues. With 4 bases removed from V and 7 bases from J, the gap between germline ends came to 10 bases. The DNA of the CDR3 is TGTGCCAGTAGTACGGCAAGGCGCGGGGAGCTGTTTTTT. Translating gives CASSTARRGELFF.

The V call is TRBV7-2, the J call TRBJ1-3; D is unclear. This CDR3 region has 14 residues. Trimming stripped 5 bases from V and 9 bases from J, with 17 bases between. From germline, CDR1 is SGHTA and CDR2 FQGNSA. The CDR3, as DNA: TGTGCCAGCAGCCTACGGAGGCCAGTCGGCACCATATATTTT. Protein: CASSLRRPVGTIYF.

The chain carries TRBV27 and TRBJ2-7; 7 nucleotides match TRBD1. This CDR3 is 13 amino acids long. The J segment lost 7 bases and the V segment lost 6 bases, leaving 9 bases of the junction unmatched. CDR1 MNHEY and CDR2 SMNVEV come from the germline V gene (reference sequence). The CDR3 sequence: CASSPDRVWEQYF. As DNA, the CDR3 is TGTGCCAGCAGCCCAGACAGGGTATGGGAGCAGTACTTC.

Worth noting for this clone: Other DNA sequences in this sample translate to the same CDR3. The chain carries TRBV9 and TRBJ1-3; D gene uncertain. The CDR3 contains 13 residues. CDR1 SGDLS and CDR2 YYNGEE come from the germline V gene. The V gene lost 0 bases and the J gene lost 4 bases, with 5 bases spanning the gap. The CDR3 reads CASSVGLGNTIYF. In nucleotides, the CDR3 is TGTGCCAGCAGCGTAGGCCTCGGAAACACCATATATTTT.

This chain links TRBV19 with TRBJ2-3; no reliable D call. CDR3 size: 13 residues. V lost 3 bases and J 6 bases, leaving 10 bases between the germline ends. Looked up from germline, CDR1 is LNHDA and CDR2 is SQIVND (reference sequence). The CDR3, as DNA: TGTGCCAGTAGTATCTCGGCCCGCGATACGCAGTATTTT. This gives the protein CASSISARDTQYF.

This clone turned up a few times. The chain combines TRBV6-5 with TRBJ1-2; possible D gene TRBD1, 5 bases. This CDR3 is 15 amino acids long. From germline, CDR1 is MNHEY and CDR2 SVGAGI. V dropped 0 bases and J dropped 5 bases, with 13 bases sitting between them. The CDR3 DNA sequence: TGTGCCAGCAGTTACTCGAGTGGGGCTGGGTATGGCTACACCTTC. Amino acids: CASSYSSGAGYGYTF.

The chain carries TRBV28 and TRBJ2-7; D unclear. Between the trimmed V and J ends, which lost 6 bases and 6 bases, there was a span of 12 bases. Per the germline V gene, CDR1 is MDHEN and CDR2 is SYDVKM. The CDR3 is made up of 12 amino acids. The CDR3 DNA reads TGTGCCAGCAGCCTACCAGGATCCGAGCAGTACTTC. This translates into CASSLPGSEQYF.

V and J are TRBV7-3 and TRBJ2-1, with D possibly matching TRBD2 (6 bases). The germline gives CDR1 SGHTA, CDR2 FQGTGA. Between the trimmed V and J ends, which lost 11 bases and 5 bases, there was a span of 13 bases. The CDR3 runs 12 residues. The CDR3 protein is CAHGGIDNEQFF. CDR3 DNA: TGTGCCCACGGGGGTATAGACAATGAGCAGTTCTTC.

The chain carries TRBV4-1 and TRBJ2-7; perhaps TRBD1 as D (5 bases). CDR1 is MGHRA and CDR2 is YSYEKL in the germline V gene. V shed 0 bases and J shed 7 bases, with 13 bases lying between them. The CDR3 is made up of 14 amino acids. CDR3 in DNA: TGCGCCAGCAGCCAAGACTGGGGCGTGGAAGAGCAGTACTTC. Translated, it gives CASSQDWGVEEQYF.

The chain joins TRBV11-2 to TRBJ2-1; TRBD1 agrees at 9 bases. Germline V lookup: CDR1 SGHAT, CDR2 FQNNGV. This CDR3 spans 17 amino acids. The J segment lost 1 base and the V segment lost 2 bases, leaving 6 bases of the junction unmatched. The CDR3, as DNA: TGTGCCAGCAGCTTACTTTTCGGGACAGGGTCCTACAATGAGCAGTTCTTC. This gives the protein CASSLLFGTGSYNEQFF.

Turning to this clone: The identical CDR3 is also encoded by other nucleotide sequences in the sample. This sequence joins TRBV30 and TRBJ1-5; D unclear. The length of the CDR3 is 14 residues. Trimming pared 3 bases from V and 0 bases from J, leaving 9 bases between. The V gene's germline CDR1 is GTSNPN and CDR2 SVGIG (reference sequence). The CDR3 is CAWSAGYSNQPQHF. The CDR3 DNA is TGTGCCTGGAGCGCGGGGTATAGCAATCAGCCCCAGCATTTT.